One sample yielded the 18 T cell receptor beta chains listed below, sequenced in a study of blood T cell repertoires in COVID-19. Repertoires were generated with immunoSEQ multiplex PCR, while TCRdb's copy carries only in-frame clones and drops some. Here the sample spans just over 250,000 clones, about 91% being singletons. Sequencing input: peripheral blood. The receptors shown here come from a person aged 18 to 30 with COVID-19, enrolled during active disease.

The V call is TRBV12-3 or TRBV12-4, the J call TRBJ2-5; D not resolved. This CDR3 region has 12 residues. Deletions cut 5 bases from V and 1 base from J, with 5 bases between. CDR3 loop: CASSNSQETQYF. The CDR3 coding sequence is TGTGCCAGCAGTAACAGCCAAGAGACCCAGTACTTC.

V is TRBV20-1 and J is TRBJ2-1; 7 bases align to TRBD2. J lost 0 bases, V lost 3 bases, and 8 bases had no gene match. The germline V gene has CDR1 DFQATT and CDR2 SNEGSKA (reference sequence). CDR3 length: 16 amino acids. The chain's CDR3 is CSASLIGGGSYNEQFF. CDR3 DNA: TGCAGTGCTAGTTTGATTGGCGGGGGCTCCTACAATGAGCAGTTCTTC.

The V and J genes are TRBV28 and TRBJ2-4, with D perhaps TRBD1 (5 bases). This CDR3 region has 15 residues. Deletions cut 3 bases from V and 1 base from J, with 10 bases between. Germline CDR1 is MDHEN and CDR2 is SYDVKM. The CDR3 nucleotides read TGTGCCAGCAGTTTCAGGGTGCCGGCCAAAAACATTCAGTACTTC. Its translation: CASSFRVPAKNIQYF. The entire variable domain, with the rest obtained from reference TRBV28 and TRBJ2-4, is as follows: DVKVTQSSRYLVKRTGEKVFLECVQDMDHENMFWYRQDPGLGLRLIYFSYDVKMKEKGDIPEGYSVSREKKERFSLILESASTNQTSMYLCASSFRVPAKNIQYFGAGTRLSVL.

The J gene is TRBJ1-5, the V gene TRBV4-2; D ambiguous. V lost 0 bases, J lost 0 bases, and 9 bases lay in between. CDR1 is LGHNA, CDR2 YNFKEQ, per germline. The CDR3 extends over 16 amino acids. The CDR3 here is CASSQDSDYSNQPQHF. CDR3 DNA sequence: TGTGCCAGCAGCCAAGATTCCGACTATAGCAATCAGCCCCAGCATTTT.

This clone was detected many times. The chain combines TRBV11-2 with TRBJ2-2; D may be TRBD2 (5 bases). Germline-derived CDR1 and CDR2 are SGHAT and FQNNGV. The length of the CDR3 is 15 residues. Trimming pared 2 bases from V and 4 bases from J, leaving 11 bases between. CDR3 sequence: CASSLLPGGTGELFF. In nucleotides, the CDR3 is TGTGCCAGCAGCTTATTACCCGGAGGCACCGGGGAGCTGTTTTTT. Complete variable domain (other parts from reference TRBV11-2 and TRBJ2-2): EAGVAQSPRYKIIEKRQSVAFWCNPISGHATLYWYQQILGQGPKLLIQFQNNGVVDDSQLPKDRFSAERLKGVDSTLKIQPAKLEDSAVYLCASSLLPGGTGELFFGEGSRLTVL.

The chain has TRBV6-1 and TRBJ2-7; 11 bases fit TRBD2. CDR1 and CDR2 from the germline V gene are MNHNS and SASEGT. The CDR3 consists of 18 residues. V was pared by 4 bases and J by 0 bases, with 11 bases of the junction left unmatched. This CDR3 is CASSAVGLAVFSSYEQYF. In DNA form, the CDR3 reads TGTGCCAGCAGTGCGGTGGGACTAGCGGTTTTTAGCTCCTACGAGCAGTACTTC.

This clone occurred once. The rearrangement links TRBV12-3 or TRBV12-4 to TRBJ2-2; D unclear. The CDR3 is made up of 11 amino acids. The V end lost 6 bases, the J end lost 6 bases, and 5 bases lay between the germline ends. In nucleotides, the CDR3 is TGTGCCAGCAGCTACCCCGGGGAGCTGTTTTTT. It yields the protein CASSYPGELFF.

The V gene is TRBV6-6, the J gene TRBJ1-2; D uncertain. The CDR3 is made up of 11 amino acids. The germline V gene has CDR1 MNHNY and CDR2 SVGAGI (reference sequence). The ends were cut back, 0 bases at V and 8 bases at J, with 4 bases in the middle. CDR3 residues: CASSYSSGYTF. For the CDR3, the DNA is TGTGCCAGCAGTTACTCGTCGGGCTACACCTTC.

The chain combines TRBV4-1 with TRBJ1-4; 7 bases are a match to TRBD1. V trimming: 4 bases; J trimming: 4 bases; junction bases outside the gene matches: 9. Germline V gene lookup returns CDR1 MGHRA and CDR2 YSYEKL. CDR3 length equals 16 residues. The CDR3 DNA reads TGCGCCAGCAGCCCGGAACCCGGGACAGTTAATGAAAAACTGTTTTTT. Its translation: CASSPEPGTVNEKLFF.

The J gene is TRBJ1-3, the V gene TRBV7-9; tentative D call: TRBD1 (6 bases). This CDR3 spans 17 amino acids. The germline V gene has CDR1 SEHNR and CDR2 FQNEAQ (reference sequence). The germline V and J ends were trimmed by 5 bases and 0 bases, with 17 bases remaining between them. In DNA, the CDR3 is TGTGCCAGCAGCCATCCACCAGGGGCTAGCTCTGGAAACACCATATATTTT. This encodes CASSHPPGASSGNTIYF.

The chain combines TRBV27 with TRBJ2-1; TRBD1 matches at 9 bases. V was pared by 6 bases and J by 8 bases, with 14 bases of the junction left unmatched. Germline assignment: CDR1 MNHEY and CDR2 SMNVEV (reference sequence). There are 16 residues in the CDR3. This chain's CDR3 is CASRGQGLRGVDEQFF. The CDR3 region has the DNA TGTGCCAGCAGGGGACAGGGATTACGTGGGGTCGATGAGCAGTTCTTC.

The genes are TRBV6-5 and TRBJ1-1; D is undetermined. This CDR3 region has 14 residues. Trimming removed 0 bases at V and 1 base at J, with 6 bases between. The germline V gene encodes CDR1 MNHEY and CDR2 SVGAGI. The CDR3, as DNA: TGTGCCAGCAGTTACTCGAGGTCGAACACTGAAGCTTTCTTT. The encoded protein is CASSYSRSNTEAFF.

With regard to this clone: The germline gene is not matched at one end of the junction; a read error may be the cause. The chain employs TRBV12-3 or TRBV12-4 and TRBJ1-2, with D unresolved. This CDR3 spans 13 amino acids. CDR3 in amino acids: CASRLVASYGYTF. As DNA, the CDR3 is TGTGCCAGCAGATTAGTAGCGTCATATGGCTACACCTTC.

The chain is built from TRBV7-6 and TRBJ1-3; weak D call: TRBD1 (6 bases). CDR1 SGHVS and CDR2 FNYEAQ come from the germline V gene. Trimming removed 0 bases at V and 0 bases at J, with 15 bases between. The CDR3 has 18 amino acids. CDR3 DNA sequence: TGTGCCAGCAGCTTAGCCGGGGACAACGTCTACTCTGGAAACACCATATATTTT. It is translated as CASSLAGDNVYSGNTIYF.

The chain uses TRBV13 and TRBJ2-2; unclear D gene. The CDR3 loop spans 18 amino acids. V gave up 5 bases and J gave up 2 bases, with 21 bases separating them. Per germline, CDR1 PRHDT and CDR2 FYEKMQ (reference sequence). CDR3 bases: TGTGCCAGCAGCCCCGCATCGAAGGTCGGGTCTAACACCGGGGAGCTGTTTTTT. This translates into CASSPASKVGSNTGELFF.

The DNA for the CDR3 is TGCGCCAGCAGCCACCCGGACAGGGGTATTGCTAACTATGGCTACACCTTC. Its translation is CASSHPDRGIANYGYTF. V and J are TRBV4-1 and TRBJ1-2; 9 positions agree with TRBD1. CDR3 length equals 17 residues. With V trimmed by 3 bases and J by 0 bases, 8 bases remained unmatched. Per germline, CDR1 MGHRA and CDR2 YSYEKL.

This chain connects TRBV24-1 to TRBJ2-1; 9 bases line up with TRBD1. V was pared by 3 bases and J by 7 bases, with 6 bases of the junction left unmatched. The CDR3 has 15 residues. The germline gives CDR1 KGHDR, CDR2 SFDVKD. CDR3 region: CATSDIQGARNEQFF. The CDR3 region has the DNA TGTGCCACCAGTGATATACAGGGGGCGCGAAATGAGCAGTTCTTC.

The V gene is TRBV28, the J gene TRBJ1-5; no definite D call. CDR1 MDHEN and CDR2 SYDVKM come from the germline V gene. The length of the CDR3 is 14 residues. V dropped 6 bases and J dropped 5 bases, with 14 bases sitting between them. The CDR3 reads CASRPWPGDQPQHF. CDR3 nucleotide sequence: TGTGCCAGCAGACCCTGGCCCGGGGATCAGCCCCAGCATTTT.